The 10 T cell receptor beta chains given below trace back to one sample, sequenced in a study of cytomegalovirus exposure and HLA in healthy donors. The primer mix had 60 Vbeta and 13 Jbeta primers. The method was immunoSEQ multiplex PCR; TCRdb's version includes in-frame clones alone and lacks a portion of them. Of over 150,000 clones listed, around 79% are singletons. Specimen: PBMCs. All receptors come from a young man in good health and CMV-seropositive.

The chain recombines TRBV6-5 with TRBJ2-3; no clear D gene. The germline gives CDR1 MNHEY, CDR2 SVGAGI. Trimming took 0 bases from V and 0 from J, leaving 10 bases between them. This CDR3 spans 16 amino acids. The CDR3 loop is CASSYSGRLSTDTQYF. DNA of the CDR3: TGTGCCAGCAGTTACTCTGGAAGACTGAGCACAGATACGCAGTATTTT.

The chain links TRBV11-3 to TRBJ2-5, with D possibly matching TRBD1 (6 bases). Looked up from germline, CDR1 is SGHNT and CDR2 is YENEEA. Trimming took 4 bases from V and 3 from J, leaving 6 bases between them. The CDR3 loop spans 12 amino acids. The CDR3 reads CASSSGEETQYF. The CDR3 DNA reads as TGTGCCAGCAGCTCAGGGGAAGAGACCCAGTACTTC.

This clone was observed a few times. The chain joins TRBV18 to TRBJ1-1; 9 nucleotides align to TRBD1. Germline values: CDR1 KGHSH, CDR2 LQKENI. V was pared by 1 base and J by 3 bases, with 9 bases of the junction left unmatched. The CDR3 contains 17 residues. Written as DNA, the CDR3 is TGTGCCAGCTCACCACGCCCGACAGGGGGTGGGGACACTGAAGCTTTCTTT. It codes for CASSPRPTGGGDTEAFF.

The chain recombines TRBV6-1 with TRBJ1-1; weak D call: TRBD1 (5 bases). V lost 1 base and J 0 bases, leaving 12 bases between the germline ends. This CDR3 has 16 amino acids. Germline CDR1 and CDR2: MNHNS and SASEGT. CDR3: CASSEGRGHMNTEAFF. The DNA of the CDR3 is TGTGCCAGCAGTGAAGGTCGCGGACACATGAACACTGAAGCTTTCTTT.

The chain uses TRBV7-7 and TRBJ2-5; no reliable D call. CDR3 length equals 14 residues. V was pared by 1 base and J by 1 base, with 7 bases between. Germline CDR1 and CDR2: SSHAT and FNYEAQ (reference sequence). Here the CDR3 DNA reads TGTGCCAGCAGCTTAGGAGGCCTCCAAGAGACCCAGTACTTC. Its translation is CASSLGGLQETQYF.

The chain recombines TRBV28 with TRBJ1-2; 7 bases match TRBD1. CDR3 length: 12 amino acids. The trim removed 6 bases at V and 9 bases at J, leaving 7 bases unmatched. Germline V gene sequence: CDR1 MDHEN, CDR2 SYDVKM. The CDR3 DNA reads TGTGCCAGCAGGTCAGGGGGTCTGCGCTACACCTTC. It encodes CASRSGGLRYTF.

The rearrangement links TRBV18 to TRBJ1-2, with D unresolved. Germline V lookup: CDR1 KGHSH, CDR2 LQKENI. This CDR3 contains 11 residues. V was cut by 1 base and J by 13 bases, with 10 bases left in between. In DNA, the CDR3 is TGTGCCAGCTCACCACAACGGGAGCTCACCTTC. Its protein product is CASSPQRELTF.

V gene TRBV21-1 combines with J gene TRBJ2-1; TRBD1 is taken as the D call from the table, unchecked against the DNA. TRBV21-1 is reported as a pseudogene. This CDR3 spans 17 amino acids. The CDR3 loop reads CASSKARDRARMNEQFF. The CDR3 bases are TGTGCCAGCAGCAAAGCGCGGGACAGAGCTAGAATGAATGAGCAGTTCTTC.

Here the CDR3 reads CASSRNIRGTSGGVTDTQYF. The CDR3 DNA is TGTGCCAGCAGCCGCAACATCCGCGGGACTAGCGGGGGGGTCACAGATACGCAGTATTTT. The chain employs TRBV4-2 and TRBJ2-3, with 16 bases aligning to TRBD2. With V trimmed by 4 bases and J by 2 bases, 12 bases remained unmatched. This CDR3 comprises 20 residues. Germline-derived CDR1 and CDR2 are LGHNA and YNFKEQ.

V usage is TRBV2 and J usage is TRBJ1-3; 11 nucleotides agree with TRBD1. J gave up 0 bases and V 7 bases, and 8 bases lay outside the gene matches. The CDR3 loop spans 17 amino acids. CDR1 is SNHLY and CDR2 is FYNNEI in the germline V gene. This CDR3 reads CASIRTGGVSSGNTIYF. In DNA form, the CDR3 reads TGTGCCAGCATCAGGACAGGGGGCGTATCCTCTGGAAACACCATATATTTT.